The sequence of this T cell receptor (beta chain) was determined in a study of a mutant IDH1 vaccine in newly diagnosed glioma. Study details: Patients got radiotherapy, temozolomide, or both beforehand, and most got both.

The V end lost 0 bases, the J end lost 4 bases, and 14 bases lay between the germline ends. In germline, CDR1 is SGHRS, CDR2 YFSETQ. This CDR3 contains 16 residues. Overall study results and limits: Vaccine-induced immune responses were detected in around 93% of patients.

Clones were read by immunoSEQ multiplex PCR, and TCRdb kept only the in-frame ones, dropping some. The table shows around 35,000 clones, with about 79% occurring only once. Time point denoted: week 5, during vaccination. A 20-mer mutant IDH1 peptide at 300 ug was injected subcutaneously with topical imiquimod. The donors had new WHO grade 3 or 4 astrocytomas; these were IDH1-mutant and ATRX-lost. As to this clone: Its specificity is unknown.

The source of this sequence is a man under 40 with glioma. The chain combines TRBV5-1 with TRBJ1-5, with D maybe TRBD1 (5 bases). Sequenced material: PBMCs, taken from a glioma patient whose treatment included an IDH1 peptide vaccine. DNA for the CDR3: TGCGCCAGCAGCTTGGGCAACGGGGACGTAAATCAGCCCCAGCATTTT. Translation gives CASSLGNGDVNQPQHF.